The 26 T cell receptor beta chains below all came from one sample that was sequenced in a study of vaccination effects on CD4 cells after COVID-19. These receptors have no identified antigens. The assay was immunoSEQ multiplex PCR, and TCRdb's table has in-frame clones only and misses some. The sample yields roughly 65,000 clones, 60% to 80% seen once. Sequencing was preceded by expansion of antigen-specific CD4+ T cells with viral peptide pools in the ViraFEST assay. CD4+ T cell isolation took place after less than 13 days of culture. Testing of the vaccine recipients showed negative nucleocapsid antibodies and no prior SARS-CoV-2 infection. The source was CD4+ T cells from PBMCs cultured with HCoV-NL63 spike peptides, collected before COVID-19 vaccination. The receptors stem from a human donor who received a COVID-19 vaccine.

This clone was counted once. This sequence joins TRBV19 and TRBJ1-4, with 7 nucleotides matching TRBD1. V dropped 7 bases and J dropped 5; count of bases not matched to a gene: 10. In germline, CDR1 is LNHDA, CDR2 SQIVND (reference sequence). The CDR3 is 15 residues long. The CDR3 protein is CASTSPDRMNEKLFF. The CDR3 DNA is TGTGCCAGTACCTCACCGGACAGGATGAATGAAAAACTGTTTTTT.

This CDR3 is CASSQTGQGGQPQHF. The CDR3 region has the DNA TGTGCCAGCAGCCAAACAGGACAGGGGGGTCAGCCCCAGCATTTT. This chain uses TRBV9 with TRBJ1-5; 10 nucleotides line up with TRBD1. This CDR3 has 15 residues. V shed 4 bases and J 6 bases; nucleotides not matched to a gene: 7. CDR1 and CDR2 from the germline V gene are SGDLS and YYNGEE. Drawing the rest from reference TRBV9 and TRBJ1-5, the complete variable domain is DSGVTQTPKHLITATGQRVTLRCSPRSGDLSVYWYQQSLDQGLQFLIQYYNGEERAKGNILERFSAQQFPDLHSELNLSSLELGDSALYFCASSQTGQGGQPQHFGDGTRLSIL.

This clone was seen once. V gene TRBV18 combines with J gene TRBJ2-1; 7 nucleotides align to TRBD2. The CDR3 contains 14 residues. Germline CDR1 and CDR2: KGHSH and LQKENI. J lost 6 bases, V lost 3 bases, and 5 bases had no gene match. This CDR3 is CASSPMGRVNEQFF. As DNA, the CDR3 is TGTGCCAGCTCACCGATGGGGAGGGTCAATGAGCAGTTCTTC. Full variable domain (rest looked up from reference TRBV18 and TRBJ2-1): NAGVMQNPRHLVRRRGQEARLRCSPMKGHSHVYWYRQLPEEGLKFMVYLQKENIIDESGMPKERFSAEFPKEGPSILRIQQVVRGDSAAYFCASSPMGRVNEQFFGPGTRLTVL.

The chain combines TRBV5-5 with TRBJ2-2, with D possibly matching TRBD2 (7 bases). This CDR3 comprises 18 residues. The V end lost 5 bases, the J end lost 5 bases, and 25 bases lay between the germline ends. The germline CDR1 and CDR2 sequences are SGHKS and YYEKEE (reference sequence). CDR3 residues: CASSPLLGGLRLTGELFF. The DNA for the CDR3 is TGTGCCAGCAGTCCTCTTTTGGGGGGGCTAAGGCTAACCGGGGAGCTGTTTTTT.

This clone was recorded only once. The chain is built from TRBV5-1 and TRBJ1-3; TRBD1 aligns across 8 bases. CDR1 is SGHRS and CDR2 is YFSETQ in the germline V gene. The CDR3 consists of 16 residues. Trimming at V came to 5 bases and at J to 0 bases, leaving 7 bases not matched to a gene. The CDR3 reads CASSQDRASSGNTIYF. The CDR3 DNA reads TGCGCCAGCAGTCAGGACAGGGCCTCCTCTGGAAACACCATATATTTT.

V gene TRBV5-1 combines with J gene TRBJ2-7, with 7 bases aligning to TRBD1. CDR1 and CDR2 from the germline V gene are SGHRS and YFSETQ. The CDR3 length is 15 residues. Germline trimming cut 0 bases from V and 0 bases from J; bases unmatched to any gene: 3. The CDR3 nucleotides are TGCGCCAGCAGCTTGGGACAGGGCAACTCCTACGAGCAGTACGTC. It is translated as CASSLGQGNSYEQYV.

This clone was observed a handful of times. The chain's CDR3 is CASSFLQGAHGELFF. For the CDR3, the DNA is TGTGCCAGCAGTTTCCTACAGGGGGCCCACGGGGAGCTGTTTTTT. The rearrangement uses TRBV27 and TRBJ2-2; 9 nucleotides align to TRBD1. Looked up from germline, CDR1 is MNHEY and CDR2 is SMNVEV (reference sequence). The CDR3 loop spans 15 amino acids. V was clipped by 3 bases and J by 7 bases; unmatched bases: 6.

This clone was seen a handful of times. The chain uses TRBV10-1 and TRBJ2-2; 11 bases line up with TRBD1. With 3 bases clipped from V and 4 bases from J, the junction kept 4 bases outside the gene matches. CDR3 length: 16 residues. CDR1 is WNHNN and CDR2 is SYGVQD in the germline V gene (reference sequence). CDR3 in amino acids: CASSDPGQGGTGELFF. DNA for the CDR3: TGCGCCAGCAGTGATCCGGGACAGGGGGGCACCGGGGAGCTGTTTTTT.

This sequence joins TRBV7-3 and TRBJ1-4; a possible D gene is TRBD1 (6 bases). The CDR3 length is 15 residues. Germline V gene lookup returns CDR1 SGHTA and CDR2 FQGTGA. Between the trimmed V and J ends, which lost 5 bases and 6 bases, there was a span of 16 bases. The CDR3 loop reads CASSADRRRDEKLFF. In DNA, the CDR3 is TGTGCCAGCAGCGCAGACAGGAGGAGGGATGAAAAACTGTTTTTT.

This clone was found a few times. V usage is TRBV30 and J usage is TRBJ1-2; TRBD1 matches 7 bases. Germline loops: CDR1 GTSNPN, CDR2 SVGIG (reference sequence). Trimming took 8 bases from V and 9 from J; bases not matched to a gene: 9. The CDR3 runs 11 residues. The CDR3 loop reads CALGTVGRYTF. The CDR3 DNA follows: TGTGCCCTGGGGACAGTGGGTCGCTACACCTTC.

This clone was counted only a few times. The rearrangement uses TRBV4-3 and TRBJ1-6; D might be TRBD1 (5 bases). The CDR3 has 14 amino acids. The V gene's germline CDR1 is LGHNA and CDR2 YSLEER. Trimming pared 1 base from V and 8 bases from J, leaving 9 bases between. CDR3 nucleotides: TGCGCCAGCAGCCAAGGGGGCTGGTATTCACCCCTCCACTTT. This sequence encodes CASSQGGWYSPLHF.

The rearrangement links TRBV12-5 to TRBJ1-6; D is ambiguous. This CDR3 has 15 amino acids. Germline values: CDR1 LGHNT, CDR2 FRNRAP. Trimming shortened V by 1 base and J by 9 bases, and 13 bases separated the two germline ends. The CDR3 DNA follows: TGTGCTAGTGGTTTGGGAGCTCCCGGGGTTTCACCCCTCCACTTT. Translating it yields CASGLGAPGVSPLHF.

The chain employs TRBV19 and TRBJ1-1; a possible D gene is TRBD1 (5 bases). The CDR3 loop spans 15 amino acids. V was pared by 2 bases and J by 4 bases, with 14 bases between. CDR1 is LNHDA, CDR2 SQIVND, per germline (reference sequence). CDR3 in DNA: TGTGCCAGTAGTATAATGTCAGGGAGGACCACTGAAGCTTTCTTT. Protein: CASSIMSGRTTEAFF.

This clone appeared once. The V call is TRBV7-2, the J call TRBJ2-2; tentative D call: TRBD2 (6 bases). The CDR3 is 14 residues long. The V gene lost 5 bases and the J gene lost 1 base, with 8 bases spanning the gap. Germline V gene lookup returns CDR1 SGHTA and CDR2 FQGNSA. CDR3 region: CASSGRGNTGELFF. The CDR3, as DNA: TGTGCCAGCAGCGGGCGGGGGAACACCGGGGAGCTGTTTTTT.

The chain has TRBV2 and TRBJ2-4, with a tentative D call TRBD1 (6 bases). Germline CDR1 SNHLY, CDR2 FYNNEI. CDR3 size: 14 residues. V was shortened by 6 bases and J by 3 bases, with 12 bases between the two germline ends. The CDR3 loop is CASSTTGGKNIQYF. The CDR3 DNA is TGTGCCAGCAGCACGACAGGTGGCAAAAACATTCAGTACTTC.

V gene TRBV28 combines with J gene TRBJ1-5; no clear D gene. Germline V CDR1 and CDR2: MDHEN, SYDVKM. This CDR3 has 15 residues. V shed 3 bases and J shed 0 bases, with 9 bases lying between them. The CDR3 here is CASSFPGLSNQPQHF. CDR3 nucleotides: TGTGCCAGCAGTTTCCCAGGACTTAGCAATCAGCCCCAGCATTTT.

J is TRBJ1-5 and V is TRBV19; 7 positions match TRBD1. Germline V gene data show CDR1 as LNHDA and CDR2 as SQIVND (reference sequence). The CDR3 runs 20 residues. The trim removed 3 bases at V and 0 bases at J, leaving 17 bases unmatched. Here the CDR3 reads CASSMRGGRVMNRSNQPQHF. The CDR3 DNA reads as TGTGCCAGTAGTATGCGAGGGGGCAGGGTAATGAACCGTAGCAATCAGCCCCAGCATTTT.

The chain combines TRBV7-2 with TRBJ2-7, with D maybe TRBD1 (6 bases). Between the trimmed V and J ends, which lost 3 bases and 5 bases, there was a span of 8 bases. Germline loops: CDR1 SGHTA, CDR2 FQGNSA. The CDR3 has 12 amino acids. CDR3 residues: CASSLTGHEQYV. DNA of the CDR3: TGTGCCAGCAGCTTGACAGGCCACGAGCAGTACGTC.

The chain is built from TRBV5-4 and TRBJ1-2, with 9 nucleotides matching TRBD1. Germline lookup yields CDR1 SGHNT and CDR2 YYREEE (reference sequence). The V and J ends lost 3 bases and 6 bases, in that order; junction bases with no gene match: 9. The CDR3 is 15 residues long. The CDR3 reads CASSSPGQGGHGYTF. CDR3 coding DNA: TGTGCCAGCAGCTCCCCGGGACAGGGTGGTCATGGCTACACCTTC. The complete variable domain, with remaining parts taken from reference TRBV5-4 and TRBJ1-2, reads ETGVTQSPTHLIKTRGQQVTLRCSSQSGHNTVSWYQQALGQGPQFIFQYYREEENGRGNFPPRFSGLQFPNYSSELNVNALELDDSALYLCASSSPGQGGHGYTFGSGTRLTVV.

The chain recombines TRBV27 with TRBJ2-3, with TRBD2 identical over 9 bases. The CDR3 is 16 residues long. Germline V gene lookup returns CDR1 MNHEY and CDR2 SMNVEV (reference sequence). Trimming took 5 bases from V and 4 from J; bases not matched to a gene: 10. The CDR3 region has the DNA TGTGCCAGCAGTGGGGGTGTTCTAGCGGGACCAGATACGCAGTATTTT. This codes for CASSGGVLAGPDTQYF.

J is TRBJ1-5 and V is TRBV19; D remains ambiguous. V was pared by 6 bases and J by 0 bases, with 15 bases between. Germline loops: CDR1 LNHDA, CDR2 SQIVND (reference sequence). This CDR3 contains 16 residues. The DNA for the CDR3 is TGTGCCAGTAGCCGGAAAGGGCAGACTAGCAATCAGCCCCAGCATTTT. Translating gives CASSRKGQTSNQPQHF.

This clone was detected only a few times. The CDR3 is CATSDSGRGPTEAFF. As DNA, the CDR3 is TGTGCCACCAGTGATTCTGGCAGGGGGCCAACTGAAGCTTTCTTT. The V and J genes are TRBV24-1 and TRBJ1-1, with 8 bases fitting TRBD1. The CDR3 is made up of 15 amino acids. Germline CDR1 KGHDR, CDR2 SFDVKD. Unmatched junction bases numbered 6, after V lost 2 bases and J lost 5 bases.

The J gene is TRBJ2-3, the V gene TRBV24-1; D gene ambiguous. CDR1 is KGHDR and CDR2 is SFDVKD in the germline V gene. The CDR3 is made up of 14 amino acids. Trimming left V 7 bases short and J 1 base short, with 11 bases between. The CDR3 reads CATSGLGGTDTQYF. In nucleotides, the CDR3 is TGTGCCACCAGCGGTCTTGGGGGCACAGATACGCAGTATTTT.

The chain has TRBV7-2 and TRBJ2-5; possible D gene TRBD2, 5 bases. This CDR3 comprises 14 residues. The germline V gene has CDR1 SGHTA and CDR2 FQGNSA. The ends were cut back, 5 bases at V and 5 bases at J, with 15 bases in the middle. The CDR3 spells CASSLALALETQYF. CDR3 nucleotides: TGTGCCAGCAGCCTGGCGCTAGCTCTGGAGACCCAGTACTTC. Complete variable domain (other parts from reference TRBV7-2 and TRBJ2-5): GAGVSQSPSNKVTEKGKDVELRCDPISGHTALYWYRQSLGQGLEFLIYFQGNSAPDKSGLPSDRFSAERTGGSVSTLTIQRTQQEDSAVYLCASSLALALETQYFGPGTRLLVL.

The rearrangement joins TRBV24-1 to TRBJ2-5; D not resolved. V lost 3 bases to trimming and J lost 3 bases, with 10 bases between them. This CDR3 spans 14 amino acids. CDR1 is KGHDR, CDR2 SFDVKD, per germline. The CDR3: CATSDRRGKETQYF. The CDR3 DNA follows: TGTGCCACCAGTGATCGCCGCGGTAAAGAGACCCAGTACTTC.

The chain's CDR3 is CASRVRGGETQYF. CDR3 coding DNA: TGTGCCAGCAGAGTTAGGGGAGGGGAGACCCAGTACTTC. The V and J genes are TRBV27 and TRBJ2-5; 7 bases line up with TRBD2. V shed 6 bases, J shed 5 bases, and the junction held 6 bases outside the gene matches. CDR1 is MNHEY and CDR2 is SMNVEV in the germline V gene (reference sequence). This CDR3 is 13 amino acids long.